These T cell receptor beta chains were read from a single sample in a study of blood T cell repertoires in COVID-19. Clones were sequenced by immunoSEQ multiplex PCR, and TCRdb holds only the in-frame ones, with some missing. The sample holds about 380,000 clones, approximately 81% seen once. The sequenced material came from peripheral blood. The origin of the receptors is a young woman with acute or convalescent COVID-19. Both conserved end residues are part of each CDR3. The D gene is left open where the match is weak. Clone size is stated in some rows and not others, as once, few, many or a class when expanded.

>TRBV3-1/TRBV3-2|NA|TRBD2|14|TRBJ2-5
CPPSQRGGEETQYF
TGCCCCCCCAGCCAACGGGGGGGGGAGGAGACCCAGTACTTC
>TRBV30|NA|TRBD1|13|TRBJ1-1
CAWSETGTSEAFF
TGTGCCTGGAGTGAGACAGGGACGTCCGAAGCTTTCTTT
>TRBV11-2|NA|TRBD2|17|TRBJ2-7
CASSLLHEGGVDYEQYF
TGTGCCAGCAGCTTACTCCACGAGGGAGGGGTCGATTACGAGCAGTACTTC
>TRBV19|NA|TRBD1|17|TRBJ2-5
CASRTRDRGHDEETQYF
TGTGCCAGTAGGACCCGGGACAGGGGCCACGACGAAGAGACCCAGTACTTC
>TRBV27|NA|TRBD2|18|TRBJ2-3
CASSPKGGAGGLTDTQYF
TGTGCCAGCAGTCCGAAGGGGGGAGCGGGGGGTCTCACAGATACGCAGTATTTT
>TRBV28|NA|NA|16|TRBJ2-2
CASSFAEHPNTGELFF
TGTGCCAGCAGCTTTGCTGAACATCCGAACACCGGGGAGCTGTTTTTT
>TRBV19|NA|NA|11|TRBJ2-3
CASSIADTQYF
TGTGCCAGTAGTATAGCGGATACGCAGTATTTT
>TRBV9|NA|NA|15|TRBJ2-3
CASSAGPVRADTQYF
TGTGCCAGCAGCGCCGGCCCGGTCCGGGCAGATACGCAGTATTTT
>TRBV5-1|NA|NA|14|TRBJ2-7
CASSLVGGTYEQYF
TGCGCCAGCAGCTTGGTTGGGGGGACCTACGAGCAGTACTTC
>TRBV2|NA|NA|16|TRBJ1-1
CASSLTEGRGSTEAFF
TGTGCCAGCAGTCTGACAGAGGGGCGGGGGAGCACTGAAGCTTTCTTT
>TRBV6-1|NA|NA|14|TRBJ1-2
CASSEARGLGGYTF
TGTGCCAGCAGTGAAGCGAGAGGGCTAGGGGGCTACACCTTC
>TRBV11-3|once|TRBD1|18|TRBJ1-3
CASSLATGRPPSGNTIYF
TGTGCCAGCAGCCTGGCGACAGGGAGACCTCCCTCTGGAAACACCATATATTTT
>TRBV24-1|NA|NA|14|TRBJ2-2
CATSDRANTGELFF
TGTGCCACCAGTGACAGGGCGAACACCGGGGAGCTGTTTTTT
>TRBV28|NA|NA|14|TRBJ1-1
CASSPAWVNTEAFF
TGTGCCAGCAGCCCAGCGTGGGTTAACACTGAAGCTTTCTTT
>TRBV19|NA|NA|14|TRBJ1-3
CASSSGGAGNTIYF
TGTGCCAGTAGTAGTGGAGGGGCTGGAAACACCATATATTTT
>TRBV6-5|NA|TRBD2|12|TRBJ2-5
CASASGRETQYF
TGTGCCAGCGCTAGCGGGAGGGAGACCCAGTACTTC
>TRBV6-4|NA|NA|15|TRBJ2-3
CASSDGQGGTDTQYF
TGTGCCAGCAGTGACGGTCAGGGTGGCACAGATACGCAGTATTTT
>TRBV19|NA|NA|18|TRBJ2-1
CASNSQGWGGSSYNEQFF
TGTGCCAGTAACTCTCAAGGGTGGGGGGGCAGCTCCTACAATGAGCAGTTCTTC
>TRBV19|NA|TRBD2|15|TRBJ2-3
CASSPPRGRTDTQYF
TGTGCCAGTAGTCCCCCGCGGGGGAGGACAGATACGCAGTATTTT
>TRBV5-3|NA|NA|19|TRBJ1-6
CARSCLGFRGTSYNSPLHF
TGTGCCAGAAGCTGCTTGGGTTTTCGGGGGACCTCCTATAATTCACCCCTCCACTTT
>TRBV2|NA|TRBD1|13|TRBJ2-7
CASIDRGGTEQYF
TGTGCCAGCATCGACAGGGGGGGGACCGAGCAGTACTTC
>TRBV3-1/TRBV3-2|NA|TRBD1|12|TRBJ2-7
CASSRQGTEQYF
TGTGCCAGCAGTCGACAGGGAACCGAGCAGTACTTC
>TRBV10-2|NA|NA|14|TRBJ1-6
CASRTGGPNSPLHF
TGCGCCAGTAGGACGGGGGGTCCCAATTCACCCCTCCACTTT
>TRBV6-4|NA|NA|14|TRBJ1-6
CASRTGTENSPLHF
TGTGCCAGCAGGACCGGGACTGAGAATTCACCCCTCCACTTT
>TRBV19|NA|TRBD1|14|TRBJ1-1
CASTPPDRDTEAFF
TGTGCCAGTACCCCGCCGGACAGGGACACTGAAGCTTTCTTT
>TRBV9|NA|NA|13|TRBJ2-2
CASSVDGTGELFF
TGTGCCAGCAGCGTAGACGGCACCGGGGAGCTGTTTTTT
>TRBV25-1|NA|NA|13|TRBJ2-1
CASSDPLGDEQFF
TGTGCCAGCAGTGATCCCCTGGGCGATGAGCAGTTCTTC
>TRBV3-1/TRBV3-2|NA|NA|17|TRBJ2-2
CASSQVFTGGSTGELFF
TGTGCCAGCAGCCAAGTTTTTACTGGCGGAAGCACCGGGGAGCTGTTTTTT
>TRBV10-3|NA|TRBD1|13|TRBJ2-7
CAIRPGQGYEQYF
TGTGCCATCAGGCCGGGACAGGGGTACGAGCAGTACTTC
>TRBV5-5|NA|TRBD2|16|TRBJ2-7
CASRRLAGDLFYEQYF
TGTGCCAGCAGAAGGCTAGCGGGAGATCTCTTCTACGAGCAGTACTTC
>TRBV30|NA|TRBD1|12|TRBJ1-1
CAWMDRVTEAFF
TGTGCCTGGATGGACAGGGTCACTGAAGCTTTCTTT
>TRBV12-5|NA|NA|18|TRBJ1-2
CASGLAEGSILLGYGYTF
TGTGCTAGTGGTTTGGCCGAAGGGAGTATCCTCCTCGGCTATGGCTACACCTTC
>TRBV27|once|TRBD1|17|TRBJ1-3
CASSLSGRGLAGNTIYF
TGTGCCAGCAGTTTATCGGGCAGGGGGCTTGCTGGAAACACCATATATTTT
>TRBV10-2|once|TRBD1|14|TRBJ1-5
CASSRDRINQPQHF
TGCGCCAGCTCCCGGGACAGAATCAATCAGCCCCAGCATTTT
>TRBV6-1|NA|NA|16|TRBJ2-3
CASSDPLALALDTQYF
TGTGCCAGCAGTGACCCCCTAGCACTAGCTTTAGATACGCAGTATTTT
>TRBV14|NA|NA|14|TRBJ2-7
CASSQENRGGEQYF
TGTGCCAGCAGCCAAGAGAACAGGGGAGGCGAGCAGTACTTC
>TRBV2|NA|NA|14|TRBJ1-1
CASKRQISNTEAFF
TGTGCCAGCAAAAGACAGATATCGAACACTGAAGCTTTCTTT
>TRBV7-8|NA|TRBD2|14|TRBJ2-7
CASSSGLAAYEQYF
TGTGCCAGCAGCTCGGGACTAGCGGCCTACGAGCAGTACTTC
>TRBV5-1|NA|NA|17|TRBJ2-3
CASTRYVGRASTDTQYF
TGCGCCAGCACGCGCTACGTCGGGCGGGCGAGCACAGATACGCAGTATTTT
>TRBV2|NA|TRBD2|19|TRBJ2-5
CASSADLAGGWTTQETQYF
TGTGCCAGCAGCGCAGACCTAGCGGGGGGCTGGACGACCCAAGAGACCCAGTACTTC
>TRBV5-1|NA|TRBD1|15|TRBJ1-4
CASSEQGGNNEKLFF
TGCGCCAGCAGCGAACAGGGGGGGAATAATGAAAAACTGTTTTTT
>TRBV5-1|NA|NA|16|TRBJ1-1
CASSLGTQGIQAEAFF
TGCGCCAGCAGCTTGGGGACCCAGGGAATTCAAGCTGAAGCTTTCTTT
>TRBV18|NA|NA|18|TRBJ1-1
CASSQDPPGAVWDTEAFF
TGTGCCAGCTCGCAAGACCCCCCAGGGGCGGTTTGGGACACTGAAGCTTTCTTT
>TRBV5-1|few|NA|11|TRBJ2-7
CASSHGDEQYF
TGCGCCAGCAGTCACGGGGACGAGCAGTACTTC
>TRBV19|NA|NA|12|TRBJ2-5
CASSINGGSQYF
TGTGCCAGTAGTATTAACGGCGGGTCCCAGTACTTC
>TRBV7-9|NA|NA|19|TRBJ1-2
CASSLRSYLSGQPNYGYTF
TGTGCCAGCAGCTTACGCTCATACCTATCAGGACAGCCTAACTATGGCTACACCTTC
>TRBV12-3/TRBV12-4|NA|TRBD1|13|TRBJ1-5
CASSSTGDQPQHF
TGTGCCAGCAGTTCGACAGGGGATCAGCCCCAGCATTTT
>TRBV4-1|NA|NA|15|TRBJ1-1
CASSQAEGVGTEAFF
TGCGCCAGCAGCCAAGCTGAGGGGGTTGGGACTGAAGCTTTCTTT
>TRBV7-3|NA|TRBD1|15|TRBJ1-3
CASSSGQGRGNTIYF
TGTGCCAGCAGCTCCGGACAGGGGAGGGGAAACACCATATATTTT
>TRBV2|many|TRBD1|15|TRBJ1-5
CASSRDRGDNQPQHF
TGTGCCAGCAGTAGGGACAGGGGGGATAATCAGCCCCAGCATTTT
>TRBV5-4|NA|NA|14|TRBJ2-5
CASSLETDQETQYF
TGTGCCAGCAGCTTGGAGACAGATCAAGAGACCCAGTACTTC
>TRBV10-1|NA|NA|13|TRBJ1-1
CASSESAGAEAFF
TGCGCCAGCAGTGAGTCAGCCGGGGCTGAAGCTTTCTTT
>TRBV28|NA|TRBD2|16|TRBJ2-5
CASSPLLAGGRETQYF
TGTGCCAGCAGTCCCCTCCTAGCGGGAGGAAGGGAGACCCAGTACTTC
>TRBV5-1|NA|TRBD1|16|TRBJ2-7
CASSLAPGQGPYEQYF
TGCGCCAGCAGCTTGGCCCCGGGACAGGGGCCCTACGAGCAGTACTTC
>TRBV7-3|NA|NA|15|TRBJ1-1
CASSSRGGGNTEAFF
TGTGCCAGCAGCTCCCGAGGTGGTGGAAACACTGAAGCTTTCTTT